This TCR beta chain was identified in a study of vaccination and CD4 T cells after COVID-19. Study-wide background: Participants were administered two doses of either the BNT162b2 or the mRNA-1273 vaccine.

The treatment here: approximately nine-day PBMC culture with coronavirus spike peptide pools or control peptides (ViraFEST assay). This clonotype was detected only a few times. Its specificity is not known. Between the trimmed V and J ends, which lost 3 bases and 1 base, there was a span of 9 bases. The CDR3 totals 15 residues. Germline CDR1 KGHDR, CDR2 SFDVKD. The Oncomine TCR Beta short-read assay generated sequence data from the DNA of cultured CD4+ T cells. In TCRdb, the PCR reads were re-called with MiXCR into one record per CDR3 protein. The sample contains about 17,000 distinct CDR3 sequences, over 50% of which appear only once.

The genes are TRBV24-1 and TRBJ2-4; no reliable D call. The source material was CD4+ T cells from blood, cultured in vitro. The source of this sequence is a human donor who had recovered from COVID-19. The CDR3 reads CATSDARVAKNIQYF. CDR3 DNA: TGTGCCACCAGTGATGCAAGGGTGGCCAAAAACATTCAGTACTTC.